These 18 T cell receptor beta chains came from one sample sequenced in a study of early T cells in non-severe SARS-CoV-2 infection. Via MiXCR, TCRdb re-called the 5' RACE reads, giving one row per CDR3 protein. The sample contains 15,000 to 20,000 distinct CDR3 sequences, about 5% of which appear only once. The sequencing input was whole blood. All receptors come from an adult who was a healthcare worker with PCR-confirmed SARS-CoV-2 infection or an uninfected control (not recorded which).

The V and J genes are TRBV7-9 and TRBJ2-3; D is undetermined. The germline V gene encodes CDR1 SEHNR and CDR2 FQNEAQ (reference sequence). CDR3 length: 17 amino acids. Trimming shortened V by 5 bases and J by 0 bases, and 18 bases separated the two germline ends. CDR3 nucleotides: TGTGCCAGCAGCGGAACCCTTTGGGGAACAAGCACAGATACGCAGTATTTT. This encodes CASSGTLWGTSTDTQYF. Drawing the rest from reference TRBV7-9 and TRBJ2-3, the complete variable domain is DTGVSQNPRHKITKRGQNVTFRCDPISEHNRLYWYRQTLGQGPEFLTYFQNEAQLEKSRLLSDRFSAERPKGSFSTLEIQRTEQGDSAMYLCASSGTLWGTSTDTQYFGPGTRLTVL.

This clonotype was detected many times. The V call is TRBV3-1, the J call TRBJ2-1; 10 bases are shared with TRBD2. The ends lost 5 bases at V and 6 bases at J; junction bases unmatched: 10. CDR1 is LGHDT, CDR2 YNNKEL, per germline (reference sequence). The CDR3 spans 16 residues. The CDR3 DNA reads TGTGCCAGCAGCAGAAGGACTAGCGGCCCTCTCAATGAGCAGTTCTTC. It is translated as CASSRRTSGPLNEQFF.

In this sample, this clonotype turned up many times. J is TRBJ2-1 and V is TRBV4-3, with TRBD1 as a possible D gene (6 bases). The CDR3 spans 16 residues. Trimming shortened V by 2 bases and J by 6 bases, and 17 bases separated the two germline ends. The germline CDR1 and CDR2 sequences are LGHNA and YSLEER. CDR3: CASSQLSFRDTNEQFF. In nucleotides, the CDR3 is TGCGCCAGCAGCCAACTTAGCTTCCGGGACACCAATGAGCAGTTCTTC.

The rearrangement uses TRBV6-2 or TRBV6-3 and TRBJ2-1, with D perhaps TRBD2 (6 bases). Germline V gene lookup returns CDR1 MNHEY and CDR2 SVGEGT. The CDR3 has 17 residues. V was cut by 2 bases and J by 7 bases, with 21 bases left in between. DNA for the CDR3: TGTGCCAGCAGTTACATTGGGGGACTCCCCCAAGAGAATGAGCAGTTCTTC. Amino acids: CASSYIGGLPQENEQFF.

This clonotype is labeled as medium-sized. The V gene is TRBV7-9, the J gene TRBJ2-1, with 8 bases identical to TRBD2. This CDR3 is built from 15 residues. With 2 bases clipped from V and 6 bases from J, the junction kept 6 bases outside the gene matches. The germline V gene has CDR1 SEHNR and CDR2 FQNEAQ (reference sequence). The CDR3 region has the DNA TGTGCCAGCAGCTTAATTGGGACTAGAAGCAATGAGCAGTTCTTC. It specifies CASSLIGTRSNEQFF. The full variable domain, in which reference TRBV7-9 and TRBJ2-1 provide the parts outside the CDR3, is DTGVSQNPRHKITKRGQNVTFRCDPISEHNRLYWYRQTLGQGPEFLTYFQNEAQLEKSRLLSDRFSAERPKGSFSTLEIQRTEQGDSAMYLCASSLIGTRSNEQFFGPGTRLTVL.

This clonotype showed up many times. The chain is built from TRBV27 and TRBJ2-1, with 10 bases fitting TRBD2. This CDR3 is 17 amino acids long. Germline V gene lookup returns CDR1 MNHEY and CDR2 SMNVEV (reference sequence). V lost 4 bases and J lost 0; bases outside the gene matches: 6. In nucleotides, the CDR3 is TGTGCCAGCAGTTCTAGCGGGAGTCGGAACTCCTACAATGAGCAGTTCTTC. As protein: CASSSSGSRNSYNEQFF.

This rearrangement joins TRBV6-5 to TRBJ1-2; unclear D gene. Germline V gives CDR1 MNHEY, CDR2 SVGAGI. V lost 0 bases to trimming and J lost 3 bases, with 5 bases between them. There are 13 residues in the CDR3. CDR3 sequence reads: CASSYSRDYGYTF. The CDR3 DNA follows: TGTGCCAGCAGTTACTCGAGGGACTATGGCTACACCTTC.

The gene calls are TRBV7-8 and TRBJ2-7; TRBD2 might be the D (6 bases). The germline CDR1 and CDR2 sequences are SGHVS and FQNEAQ. The ends were cut back, 7 bases at V and 0 bases at J, with 16 bases in the middle. The CDR3 runs to 15 residues. The CDR3 reads CASTTLASGSYEQYF. In nucleotides, the CDR3 is TGTGCCAGCACCACTCTAGCGTCTGGCTCCTACGAGCAGTACTTC. Complete variable domain (other parts from reference TRBV7-8 and TRBJ2-7): GAGVSQSPRYKVAKRGQDVALRCDPISGHVSLFWYQQALGQGPEFLTYFQNEAQLDKSGLPSDRFFAERPEGSVSTLKIQRTQQEDSAVYLCASTTLASGSYEQYFGPGTRLTVT.

The table lists this clonotype with a few counts. The rearrangement uses TRBV2 and TRBJ2-2; TRBD2 aligns across 11 bases. The CDR3 is 17 residues long. The germline V gene encodes CDR1 SNHLY and CDR2 FYNNEI. V was clipped by 2 bases and J by 10 bases; unmatched bases: 12. This CDR3 reads CASSENALAGVSEELFF. The CDR3 DNA follows: TGTGCCAGCAGTGAAAATGCACTAGCGGGAGTTTCTGAGGAGCTGTTTTTT.

This clonotype was observed many times. The CDR3, as DNA: TGTGCCAGCTCCCCGAACCAAGAGACCCAGTACTTC. Translated, it gives CASSPNQETQYF. The genes are TRBV18 and TRBJ2-5; no clear D gene. Between the trimmed V and J ends, which lost 6 bases and 0 bases, there was a span of 5 bases. CDR3 length: 12 amino acids. Germline V gives CDR1 KGHSH, CDR2 LQKENI.

This clonotype was counted at least ten times. This sequence joins TRBV18 and TRBJ1-5; no clear D. Trimming removed 0 bases at V and 1 base at J, with 7 bases between. The CDR3 is 15 amino acids. Germline V CDR1 and CDR2: KGHSH, LQKENI. CDR3 loop: CASSPPVRSNQPQHF. DNA for the CDR3: TGTGCCAGCTCACCACCGGTAAGGAGCAATCAGCCCCAGCATTTT.

This clonotype occurred many times. V gene TRBV6-1 combines with J gene TRBJ2-5; D unclear. The V gene's germline CDR1 is MNHNS and CDR2 SASEGT. Trimming removed 5 bases at V and 1 base at J, with 2 bases between. The CDR3 runs 11 residues. CDR3 region: CASSTQETQYF. The CDR3 nucleotides are TGTGCCAGCAGTACCCAAGAGACCCAGTACTTC.

This clonotype was observed at least ten times. The chain couples TRBV20-1 to TRBJ2-2; TRBD2 matches 11 bases. Looked up from germline, CDR1 is DFQATT and CDR2 is SNEGSKA (reference sequence). The ends lost 6 bases at V and 5 bases at J; junction bases unmatched: 11. This CDR3 is built from 16 residues. For the CDR3, the DNA is TGCAGTGCCCCGAGGATGATAGCGGGAGGGACCGGGGAGCTGTTTTTT. It specifies CSAPRMIAGGTGELFF.

This clonotype has more than one count but fewer than ten. This chain links TRBV6-5 with TRBJ1-3, with a weak D call TRBD1 (5 bases). The germline V gene has CDR1 MNHEY and CDR2 SVGAGI. V lost 8 bases, J lost 4 bases, and 21 bases lay in between. The CDR3 has 16 amino acids. CDR3 region: CASQRGSQVSGNTIYF. In DNA, the CDR3 is TGTGCCAGCCAAAGGGGATCGCAGGTCTCCGGAAACACCATATATTTT.

J is TRBJ2-1 and V is TRBV7-9; 7 bases fit TRBD2. Per germline, CDR1 SEHNR and CDR2 FQNEAQ (reference sequence). J gave up 1 base and V 3 bases, and 6 bases lay outside the gene matches. The CDR3 is 16 amino acids. The CDR3 nucleotides are TGTGCCAGCAGCTTGGGGACTACCCTATCCTACAATGAGCAGTTCTTC. It specifies CASSLGTTLSYNEQFF.

This clonotype has a count of ten or more. CDR3 sequence: CSARIFRETQYF. The CDR3 nucleotides read TGCAGTGCTAGAATCTTTCGGGAGACCCAGTACTTC. The chain carries TRBV20-1 and TRBJ2-5; D is ambiguous. Germline V lookup: CDR1 DFQATT, CDR2 SNEGSKA (reference sequence). CDR3 size: 12 residues. Trimming took off 2 bases at V and 5 bases at J, with 9 bases between the two ends.

In its sample, this clonotype ranks as medium-sized. The chain couples TRBV20-1 to TRBJ1-2; 10 bases are shared with TRBD1. CDR3 length: 13 amino acids. The V gene end was trimmed by 5 bases and the J gene end by 6 bases; junction bases not matched to a gene: 6. Germline V gene lookup returns CDR1 DFQATT and CDR2 SNEGSKA (reference sequence). This CDR3 is CSAPDRGRNGYTF. The CDR3 DNA reads TGCAGTGCTCCCGACAGGGGGCGAAATGGCTACACCTTC.

This clonotype is labeled as medium-sized. This chain uses TRBV24-1 with TRBJ2-6; D remains ambiguous. Trimming took off 4 bases at V and 0 bases at J, with 6 bases between the two ends. The germline CDR1 and CDR2 sequences are KGHDR and SFDVKD. The CDR3 covers 15 residues. CDR3 in amino acids: CATSDTLSGANVLTF. The CDR3 DNA sequence: TGTGCCACCAGTGACACCCTCTCTGGGGCCAACGTCCTGACTTTC.